Listed here is a single T cell receptor beta chain. Sequencing used immunoSEQ v3. Survey-level samples got around 2.1 million read pairs; deep-level samples got about 5-6.5 million. Libraries were prepared by immunoSEQ multiplex PCR; TCRdb keeps only in-frame clonotypes and omits some of them. In the table there are approximately 6,600 clones, about 66% of which are singletons. The entry originates in a study of TIL therapy for anti-PD-1-resistant metastatic lung cancer. Whole-study context: Tumors had a median PD-L1 proportion score of approximately 6.4%. A handful of tumors were EGFR-mutant and two were ALK-rearranged.

Stated time point: pre-treatment sample, taken before nivolumab and TIL therapy. Tumor tissue came from excised metastases, mostly pleural nodules or supraclavicular lymph nodes. Enrollment ran from 2017 to January 2020. There are 14 residues in the CDR3. In germline, CDR1 is ENHRY, CDR2 SYGVKD. Trimming shortened V by 2 bases and J by 3 bases, and 9 bases separated the two germline ends. The clonotype comes from a person between 30 and 79 years old with non-small cell lung cancer. The J gene is TRBJ2-3, the V gene TRBV10-3; D not resolved. The sample here was tumor tissue, taken at baseline. DNA for the CDR3: TGTGCCATCAGTGAGCTAGGGCAGACAGATACGCAGTATTTT. This codes for CAISELGQTDTQYF.